The 22 T cell receptor beta chains reported below all come from one sample, sequenced in a study of T cell repertoires in cytomegalovirus infection (dated by TCRdb to the late 2010s). These TCRs' antigens remain unknown. TCRdb names Illumina HiSeq 1500 as the instrument used. TCRdb handled the public reads itself, with Q25 trimming in fastp and clone calling in MiXCR, and kept productive beta chains. A single entry per CDR3 protein holds the most common genes and DNA from its merged rows. Recorded for this sample are approximately 1,000,000 distinct CDR3 sequences; approximately 33% of them occurred a single time. 10% to 15% of the sample is held by the ten biggest clonotypes. Reading the label with the study, this specimen's treatment or condition is: in vitro stimulation with specific CMV peptide epitopes to enrich CMV-specific T cells. Sample: cultured CD8+ T cells from PBMCs, taken from culture after CMV antigen stimulation. These receptors were taken from a human donor in good health (CMV status not recorded). Some clones in this sample may be carry-over from other donors' samples.

This sequence joins TRBV18 and TRBJ2-5; maybe TRBD1 (6 bases). Trimming took off 0 bases at V and 5 bases at J, with 19 bases between the two ends. Germline V lookup: CDR1 KGHSH, CDR2 LQKENI. There are 17 residues in the CDR3. Written as DNA, the CDR3 is TGTGCCAGCTCACCACCGTTTCTTAGGACAGAGAGGGAGACCCAGTACTTC. It specifies CASSPPFLRTERETQYF. The whole variable domain, filled in from reference TRBV18 and TRBJ2-5, reads NAGVMQNPRHLVRRRGQEARLRCSPMKGHSHVYWYRQLPEEGLKFMVYLQKENIIDESGMPKERFSAEFPKEGPSILRIQQVVRGDSAAYFCASSPPFLRTERETQYFGPGTRLLVL.

There are many counts of this clonotype. This chain joins TRBV7-9 and TRBJ2-7, with D maybe TRBD1 (6 bases). V was pared by 5 bases and J by 7 bases, with 12 bases between. The CDR3 covers 12 residues. Germline CDR1 and CDR2: SEHNR and FQNEAQ (reference sequence). The DNA for the CDR3 is TGTGCCAGCAGCCGCGGACAGCCTGAGCAGTACTTC. Residues: CASSRGQPEQYF.

V and J are TRBV3-1 and TRBJ1-2; no definite D call. CDR3 length: 14 amino acids. V lost 4 bases, J lost 6 bases, and 15 bases lay in between. Germline V gene data show CDR1 as LGHDT and CDR2 as YNNKEL (reference sequence). Here the CDR3 DNA reads TGTGCCAGCAGCCTGGGCTTTCCCGGCAATGGCTACACCTTC. Protein product: CASSLGFPGNGYTF.

The chain has TRBV12-3 or TRBV12-4 and TRBJ2-3, with 7 bases that match TRBD2. The J segment lost 0 bases and the V segment lost 7 bases, leaving 4 bases of the junction unmatched. The CDR3 totals 14 residues. The CDR3 nucleotides read TGTGCCAGCAACCTGCGGGGGAGCACAGATACGCAGTATTTT. Encoded protein: CASNLRGSTDTQYF.

The V call is TRBV6-1, the J call TRBJ2-3; TRBD2 matches 12 bases. This CDR3 has 17 residues. Per the germline V gene, CDR1 is MNHNS and CDR2 is SASEGT. Trimming removed 5 bases from V and 2 bases from J; junction bases left unmatched: 8. In DNA form, the CDR3 reads TGTGCCAGCAGTACCTCTTGGACTAGCGGGGACACAGATACGCAGTATTTT. It encodes CASSTSWTSGDTDTQYF.

This clonotype was found a few times. The chain employs TRBV6-2 or TRBV6-3 and TRBJ1-2; D perhaps matches TRBD1 (5 bases). CDR3 size: 13 residues. The germline CDR1 and CDR2 sequences are MNHEY and SVGEGT. Trimming stripped 6 bases from V and 9 bases from J, with 17 bases between. This chain's CDR3 is CASRLGTLESYTF. The DNA for the CDR3 is TGTGCCAGCAGACTCGGGACGTTAGAGAGCTACACCTTC.

The chain links TRBV4-1 to TRBJ2-3, with 13 positions matching TRBD2. V lost 4 bases, J lost 3 bases, and 4 bases stayed unmatched. Germline-derived CDR1 and CDR2 are MGHRA and YSYEKL. This CDR3 has 16 residues. The DNA of the CDR3 is TGCGCCAGCAGCCCTACTAGCGGGGGGGCAACAGATACGCAGTATTTT. Residues: CASSPTSGGATDTQYF.

Note on this clonotype: This could be a read error, since a much larger clone is one nucleotide away. This chain joins TRBV19 and TRBJ2-3; the D is unclear. This CDR3 is built from 13 residues. Germline V gene lookup returns CDR1 LNHDA and CDR2 SQIVND (reference sequence). The CDR3 loop reads CVSSIQGTDTQYF. CDR3 nucleotides: TGTGTCAGTAGTATTCAGGGCACAGATACGCAGTATTTT.

The V and J genes are TRBV27 and TRBJ1-2; TRBD1 matches 8 bases. From germline, CDR1 is MNHEY and CDR2 SMNVEV (reference sequence). V shed 6 bases, J shed 4 bases, and the junction held 10 bases outside the gene matches. The CDR3 spans 15 residues. The CDR3 bases are TGTGCCAGCAGCCTGGGGACAGGACCTTTCTATGGCTACACCTTC. This encodes CASSLGTGPFYGYTF.

DNA for the CDR3: TGTGCCAGCAGTTTACAAAGCGGGGGGGCTAATGAGCAGTTCTTC. This encodes CASSLQSGGANEQFF. The V and J genes are TRBV27 and TRBJ2-1; 10 bases map to TRBD2. V was clipped by 2 bases and J by 7 bases; unmatched bases: 5. This CDR3 is built from 15 residues. Germline V CDR1 and CDR2: MNHEY, SMNVEV (reference sequence).

This clonotype was counted between two and nine times. The chain recombines TRBV10-3 with TRBJ2-3; TRBD1 agrees at 7 bases. The germline V gene has CDR1 ENHRY and CDR2 SYGVKD. This CDR3 is 17 amino acids long. The junction had 12 bases not matched to a gene; V was cut back by 6 bases and J by 0 bases. CDR3 residues: CAIRTRTTGLSTDTQYF. For the CDR3, the DNA is TGTGCCATCAGGACGAGGACGACAGGGTTGAGCACAGATACGCAGTATTTT.

This chain connects TRBV3-1 to TRBJ2-7; tentative D call: TRBD1 (5 bases). V was cut by 2 bases and J by 0 bases, with 8 bases left in between. This CDR3 has 14 amino acids. Germline CDR1 LGHDT, CDR2 YNNKEL (reference sequence). The CDR3 nucleotides read TGTGCCAGCAGCCAACAGGGCAGCTCCTACGAGCAGTACTTC. Encoded protein: CASSQQGSSYEQYF.

The chain combines TRBV13 with TRBJ1-3; no reliable D call. The germline V gene has CDR1 PRHDT and CDR2 FYEKMQ (reference sequence). The length of the CDR3 is 11 residues. Trimming cost V 2 bases and J 6 bases, with 2 bases left between them. The CDR3 DNA sequence: TGTGCCAGCAGCTTATTAAACACCATATATTTT. Amino acids: CASSLLNTIYF. The complete variable domain, with remaining parts taken from reference TRBV13 and TRBJ1-3, reads AAGVIQSPRHLIKEKRETATLKCYPIPRHDTVYWYQQGPGQDPQFLISFYEKMQSDKGSIPDRFSAQQFSDYHSELNMSSLELGDSALYFCASSLLNTIYFGEGSWLTVV.

The chain recombines TRBV28 with TRBJ2-5; 7 bases align to TRBD1. The CDR3 contains 15 residues. Germline values: CDR1 MDHEN, CDR2 SYDVKM. V was pared by 5 bases and J by 2 bases, with 8 bases of the junction left unmatched. CDR3 sequence (DNA): TGTGCCAGCAGTATGCCTCGGGACAGTCAAGAGACCCAGTACTTC. Amino acids: CASSMPRDSQETQYF.

The chain couples TRBV6-8 to TRBJ2-3; 9 bases fit TRBD2. CDR1 and CDR2 from the germline V gene are MNHGY and SAAAGT. V shed 2 bases, J shed 13 bases, and the junction held 4 bases outside the gene matches. CDR3 length: 12 residues. This CDR3 is CASSYGGGEEYF. The DNA of the CDR3 is TGTGCCAGCAGTTACGGCGGGGGGGAGGAGTATTTT.

This clonotype was observed a single time. One end of the junction varies from germline; a read error may be responsible. This chain links TRBV5-6 with TRBJ1-5; D not certain. Per the germline V gene, CDR1 is SGHDT and CDR2 is YYEEEE. The CDR3 totals 17 residues. The CDR3 DNA reads as TGTGCCAACAGCCATGGACCGAGTAGTATGGAGAATCAGCCCCAGCATTTT. It codes for CANSHGPSSMENQPQHF.

The chain combines TRBV2 with TRBJ2-7, with 9 bases fitting TRBD1. The CDR3 consists of 12 residues. The V gene end was trimmed by 10 bases and the J gene end by 3 bases; junction bases not matched to a gene: 4. CDR1 and CDR2 (germline): SNHLY, FYNNEI. In nucleotides, the CDR3 is TGTGCCACCCGGACAGGGGACTACGAGCAGTACTTC. Encoded protein: CATRTGDYEQYF.

Notes on this clonotype: This clone may be a read error of a much larger clone one base away. The genes are TRBV7-8 and TRBJ1-2, with 8 bases that match TRBD1. The V segment lost 5 bases and the J segment 1 base; nucleotides outside the gene matches: 6. There are 15 residues in the CDR3. In germline, CDR1 is SGHVS, CDR2 FQNEAQ. This CDR3 reads CASSVGTGINYGYTF. The CDR3, as DNA: TGTGCCAGCAGCGTTGGGACAGGCATTAACTATGGCTACACCTTC. The full variable domain, its missing parts supplied by reference TRBV7-8 and TRBJ1-2, is GAGVSQSPRYKVAKRGQDVALRCDPISGHVSLFWYQQALGQGPEFLTYFQNEAQLDKSGLPSDRFFAERPEGSVSTLKIQRTQQEDSAVYLCASSVGTGINYGYTFGSGTRLTVV.

This clonotype has more than one count but fewer than ten. The chain links TRBV20-1 to TRBJ2-6, with D tentatively TRBD1 or TRBD2 (5 bases each). Germline loops: CDR1 DFQATT, CDR2 SNEGSKA (reference sequence). The CDR3 loop spans 19 amino acids. V gave up 0 bases and J gave up 0 bases, with 18 bases separating them. CDR3 in DNA: TGCAGTGCTAGAGAATTTCTGGGGACGGACGCCTCTGGGGCCAACGTCCTGACTTTC. Protein sequence: CSAREFLGTDASGANVLTF.

The chain recombines TRBV9 with TRBJ1-1, with 8 bases identical to TRBD1. From germline, CDR1 is SGDLS and CDR2 YYNGEE. Germline trimming cut 0 bases from V and 3 bases from J; bases unmatched to any gene: 1. CDR3 length equals 14 residues. The CDR3 nucleotides are TGTGCCAGCAGCGTAGAACAGGGGGACACTGAAGCTTTCTTT. Translated, it gives CASSVEQGDTEAFF.

This chain connects TRBV6-5 to TRBJ1-2; TRBD1 might be the D (6 bases). Germline lookup yields CDR1 MNHEY and CDR2 SVGAGI. V lost 7 bases and J lost 4, with 22 bases in between. This CDR3 is 16 amino acids long. CDR3 nucleotides: TGTGCCAGCACGCAGGGGCCGGATGCGGCGGCCTATGGCTACACCTTC. Amino acid sequence: CASTQGPDAAAYGYTF.

This rearrangement joins TRBV6-8 to TRBJ2-1; 7 bases line up with TRBD1. CDR3 size: 14 residues. Germline CDR1 and CDR2: MNHGY and SAAAGT. J lost 3 bases, V lost 10 bases, and 9 bases had no gene match. The CDR3 protein is CANSAAGGYNEQFF. CDR3 nucleotide sequence: TGTGCCAACAGCGCGGCAGGGGGCTACAATGAGCAGTTCTTC.